This TCR beta chain was recorded in a study of identical twins. Study-level results: Out-of-frame TCR alpha sharing in monozygotic twins exceeded recombination model predictions.

MiXCR was run by TCRdb on the 5' RACE reads, yielding one entry per CDR3 protein. Among roughly 570,000 distinct CDR3 sequences listed, 9.6% were seen once. Worth noting for this clonotype: Its antigen is currently unknown.

Trimming shortened V by 3 bases and J by 3 bases, and 19 bases separated the two germline ends. Looked up from germline, CDR1 is SGHRS and CDR2 is YFSETQ. The CDR3 contains 16 residues. This sample was shared with a second study, whose subject was yellow fever vaccine responses in identical twins.

This TCR was recovered from a woman between 18 and 29 years old in good health. Sequencing input: PBMCs. The V and J genes are TRBV5-1 and TRBJ2-7, with a possible D match to TRBD2 (5 bases). CDR3 residues: CASSWPREGVGYEQYF. Here the CDR3 DNA reads TGCGCCAGCAGCTGGCCGCGTGAGGGAGTCGGCTACGAGCAGTACTTC.